Listed below are T cell receptor beta chains from one sample, sequenced in a study of blood T cell repertoires in COVID-19. Profiling relied on immunoSEQ multiplex PCR, and the TCRdb table lists in-frame clones only, not all of them. The sample shows under 200,000 clones, 85% of them seen only once. What was sequenced was peripheral blood. These TCRs come from a woman of 80 years or more with COVID-19, enrolled during active disease. The CDR3 runs from the conserved cysteine through the conserved F or W. D genes are given only for firm matches. Clone size is stated in some rows and not others, as once, few, many or a class when expanded.

J | V | D | size | CDR3 | DNA
TRBJ2-1 | TRBV19 | NA | NA | CASSTVFGPVTSYNEQFF | TGTGCCAGTAGTACCGTCTTTGGCCCAGTTACCTCCTACAATGAGCAGTTCTTC
TRBJ1-1 | TRBV2 | NA | once | CASSREGRDTEAFF | TGTGCCAGCAGCCGGGAAGGGAGGGACACTGAAGCTTTCTTT
TRBJ1-1 | TRBV7-6 | NA | NA | CASSADRNTEAFF | TGTGCCAGCAGCGCTGACAGGAACACTGAAGCTTTCTTT
TRBJ2-2 | TRBV9 | TRBD2 | once | CASSATSGKNTGELFF | TGTGCCAGCAGCGCGACTAGCGGGAAGAACACCGGGGAGCTGTTTTTT
TRBJ1-5 | TRBV2 | NA | NA | CASSERMSGGNQPQHF | TGTGCCAGCAGTGAGAGAATGTCCGGGGGCAATCAGCCCCAGCATTTT
TRBJ2-1 | TRBV19 | NA | NA | CASRAGAYNEQFF | TGTGCCAGTAGAGCGGGCGCCTACAATGAGCAGTTCTTC
TRBJ2-3 | TRBV5-4 | NA | NA | CASSVAGVSSTDTQYF | TGTGCCAGCAGCGTGGCTGGAGTGTCTAGCACAGATACGCAGTATTTT
TRBJ1-1 | TRBV29-1 | TRBD1 | NA | CSVGGQGRAFF | TGCAGCGTCGGAGGACAGGGAAGAGCTTTCTTT
TRBJ1-1 | TRBV6-5 | TRBD1 | NA | CASTRGVLRGEAFF | TGTGCCAGCACCAGGGGGGTGTTAAGAGGGGAAGCTTTCTTT
TRBJ1-4 | TRBV3-1/TRBV3-2 | NA | NA | CAAGGTNEKLFF | TGTGCCGCGGGGGGTACTAATGAAAAACTGTTTTTT
TRBJ1-5 | TRBV29-1 | NA | NA | CSVVTPGVGQPQHF | TGCAGCGTTGTGACCCCAGGGGTCGGTCAGCCCCAGCATTTT
TRBJ1-2 | TRBV6-5 | TRBD1 | NA | CASTSGQRYGYTF | TGTGCCAGCACCTCGGGACAGCGCTATGGCTACACCTTC
TRBJ1-3 | TRBV3-1/TRBV3-2 | TRBD1 | NA | CASSQGTGKSGNTIYF | TGTGCCAGCAGCCAGGGGACAGGGAAGTCTGGAAACACCATATATTTT
TRBJ1-2 | TRBV3-1/TRBV3-2 | NA | NA | CASSQEREGGYTF | TGTGCCAGCAGCCAAGAACGGGAGGGTGGCTACACCTTC
TRBJ1-6 | TRBV6-1 | NA | NA | CASSGRDSNNSPLHF | TGTGCCAGCAGCGGCCGGGACTCGAATAATTCACCCCTCCACTTT
TRBJ2-2 | TRBV5-1 | TRBD1 | NA | CASSPGQAAGELFF | TGCGCCAGCAGCCCAGGACAGGCGGCCGGGGAGCTGTTTTTT
TRBJ1-2 | TRBV6-5 | TRBD1 | NA | CASRRAGGVYGYTF | TGTGCCAGCAGGCGCGCAGGGGGAGTCTATGGCTACACCTTC
TRBJ2-1 | TRBV5-1 | NA | NA | CASSFPEDEQFF | TGCGCCAGCAGCTTCCCTGAGGATGAGCAGTTCTTC
TRBJ1-1 | TRBV3-1/TRBV3-2 | NA | NA | CASSQAGNGAFF | TGTGCCAGCAGCCAAGCGGGGAATGGAGCTTTCTTT
TRBJ1-6 | TRBV28 | NA | NA | CASSNTGSSYNSPLHF | TGTGCCAGCAGCAATACAGGGAGCTCCTATAATTCACCCCTCCACTTT
TRBJ1-3 | TRBV7-8 | NA | few | CASSPLGGPSGNTIYF | TGTGCCAGCAGCCCCCTTGGAGGGCCCTCTGGAAACACCATATATTTT
TRBJ2-2 | TRBV7-9 | NA | once | CASHPGVAGELFF | TGTGCCAGCCACCCCGGGGTCGCCGGGGAGCTGTTTTTT
TRBJ1-1 | TRBV27 | TRBD1 | once | CASGYRGGTEAFF | TGTGCCAGCGGCTACAGGGGTGGAACTGAAGCTTTCTTT
TRBJ1-2 | TRBV5-7 | TRBD1 | NA | CASSPWDRVSYGYTF | TGTGCCAGCAGCCCCTGGGACAGGGTAAGCTATGGCTACACCTTC
TRBJ2-1 | TRBV6-6 | TRBD1 | NA | CASSAQGANKQFF | TGTGCCAGCAGTGCACAGGGGGCTAACAAGCAGTTCTTC
TRBJ2-2 | TRBV9 | NA | NA | CASSVMTAGELFF | TGTGCCAGCAGCGTTATGACTGCCGGGGAGCTGTTTTTT
TRBJ2-1 | TRBV5-1 | NA | NA | CASSPGTPPGNEQFF | TGCGCCAGCAGCCCAGGGACACCGCCAGGCAATGAGCAGTTCTTC
TRBJ2-7 | TRBV3-1/TRBV3-2 | TRBD2 | once | CASSHGGGLAVDF | TGTGCCAGCAGCCACGGGGGCGGACTAGCTGTGGACTTC
TRBJ1-3 | TRBV6-1 | NA | NA | CASSGGGSGNTIYF | TGTGCCAGCAGTGGCGGGGGCTCTGGAAACACCATATATTTT
TRBJ2-2 | TRBV6-5 | NA | NA | CASVAVRSGELFF | TGTGCCAGTGTAGCGGTTAGGTCCGGGGAGCTGTTTTTT
TRBJ2-1 | TRBV4-1 | NA | few | CASSQSRQENNEQFF | TGCGCCAGCTCTCAATCGAGACAGGAGAACAATGAGCAGTTCTTC
TRBJ2-1 | TRBV6-5 | TRBD1 | NA | CASSYPGQERYNEQFF | TGTGCCAGCAGTTACCCGGGACAGGAGAGATACAATGAGCAGTTCTTC
TRBJ2-5 | TRBV14 | NA | NA | CASSQDWAEQETQYF | TGTGCCAGCAGCCAAGATTGGGCAGAACAAGAGACCCAGTACTTC
TRBJ2-7 | TRBV6-5 | TRBD2 | once | CASAVAGGPGEQYF | TGTGCCAGCGCGGTAGCGGGAGGGCCAGGGGAGCAGTACTTC
TRBJ1-4 | TRBV25-1 | NA | few | CASSERGRGSRNEKLFF | TGTGCCAGCAGTGAACGCGGGCGAGGCAGTCGGAATGAAAAACTGTTTTTT
TRBJ2-7 | TRBV5-1 | TRBD1 | NA | CASSLPGQGYEQYF | TGCGCCAGCAGCCTACCGGGACAGGGTTACGAGCAGTACTTC
TRBJ2-3 | TRBV5-1 | TRBD2 | once | CASSLLAGADTQYF | TGCGCCAGCAGCTTGCTCGCGGGAGCAGATACGCAGTATTTT
TRBJ2-1 | TRBV5-1 | NA | NA | CASSSTPQGTYNEQFF | TGCGCCAGCAGCTCAACACCACAGGGTACCTACAATGAGCAGTTCTTC
TRBJ2-7 | TRBV7-7 | TRBD1 | NA | CASSEGQLYEQYF | TGTGCTAGCAGCGAGGGACAGCTCTACGAGCAGTACTTC
TRBJ1-1 | TRBV19 | NA | NA | CASSFGSLNTEAFF | TGTGCCAGTAGTTTTGGCTCCTTGAACACTGAAGCTTTCTTT
TRBJ2-1 | TRBV11-2 | NA | NA | CASSLTGDRIAGFQFF | TGTGCCAGCAGCTTAACAGGTGACAGGATCGCTGGGTTTCAGTTCTTC